This T cell receptor (beta chain) stems from a study of cytomegalovirus exposure and HLA in healthy donors. Across the study: Earlier results showed roughly 110 million unique TCR beta sequences derived from approximately 180 million T cells.

Overall study results and limits: The study designated fewer than 200 TCR beta chains cytomegalovirus-associated. Previous analysis showed most TCR beta V segments were productive about 90% or about 30% of the time. Later genetic work tied a missense DCLRE1C variant to beta-chain V and J trimming.

Trimming took off 5 bases at V and 5 bases at J, with 21 bases between the two ends. The length of the CDR3 is 17 residues. Germline lookup yields CDR1 SEHNR and CDR2 FQNEAQ (reference sequence). About this clone itself: Its antigen is unidentified.

PCR amplification relied on 60 Vbeta primers (plus 13 Jbeta primers). Assay used: immunoSEQ multiplex PCR; TCRdb lists only in-frame clones, some missing. The sample table includes tens of thousands of clones. The V gene is TRBV7-9, the J gene TRBJ2-2; TRBD2 is a possible D gene (7 bases). This clonotype was sampled from a female donor in good health and CMV-seropositive. The sample consisted of PBMCs. The CDR3 sequence is CASSPPGGPSRTGELFF. CDR3 DNA sequence: TGTGCCAGCAGCCCTCCCGGGGGGCCTAGCAGGACCGGGGAGCTGTTTTTT.